The T cell receptor beta chain under discussion was sequenced for a study of post-analysis software for immune sequencing data. This clonotype came up a few times. No antigen is known for it. Germline CDR1 reads SQVTM; CDR2 reads ANQGSEA. This CDR3 has 15 residues. Trimming cost V 4 bases and J 3 bases, with 19 bases left between them. Every TCR beta cDNA library bore unique molecular identifiers. In TCRdb, the PCR reads were re-called with MiXCR into one record per CDR3 protein. Among 350,000 to 500,000 distinct CDR3 sequences listed, 30% to 40% were seen once. Notes on the study in general: Patients had higher frequencies than controls of roughly 5 TRBV segments, including TRBV5-6, TRBV5-1 and TRBV20-1.

The TCR comes from a girl aged 2 to 9 with multiple sclerosis. This chain joins TRBV29-1 and TRBJ2-7; D not resolved. Sequenced sample: blood. CDR3 sequence reads: CSVGDKDGIYYEQYF. Here the CDR3 DNA reads TGCAGCGTTGGGGATAAGGACGGAATTTACTACGAGCAGTACTTC.